Described below is a single T cell receptor (beta chain) sequence and its context. The same CDR3 also results from other DNA sequences found in this sample. These data are taken from a study of blood T cell repertoires in COVID-19. Whole-study context: Collection of acute and convalescent COVID-19 samples took place in the United States, Italy and Spain. Sources were T cells, B-cell-depleted T cells, or PBMCs; the material itself was cDNA or gDNA.

The CDR3 extends over 12 amino acids. Looked up from germline, CDR1 is SQVTM and CDR2 is ANQGSEA. Trimming removed 8 bases from V and 5 bases from J; junction bases left unmatched: 7. Original data processing: Amplification of reference gene primers was used by the study to estimate nucleated cell counts. The table came from immunoSEQ multiplex PCR; TCRdb's copy has only in-frame clones and leaves some out. V and J calls plus clone size are reproduced from that table; the DNA served to infer D and trimming. In the table there are fewer than 250,000 clones, about 88% of which are singletons. This chain links TRBV29-1 with TRBJ1-1; 8 positions match TRBD1. The sample taken for sequencing was peripheral blood. This clonotype was sampled from a man aged 65 to 85 with acute or convalescent COVID-19. The DNA for the CDR3 is TGCAGCTCCAGACAGGGGCGAACTGAAGCTTTCTTT. The encoded protein is CSSRQGRTEAFF.